This entry lists 19 T cell receptor beta chains sequenced from one sample in a study of cytomegalovirus exposure and HLA in healthy donors. PCR primers comprised 60 Vbeta and 13 Jbeta primers. Sequenced by immunoSEQ multiplex PCR; TCRdb stores in-frame clones only, minus some. There are 150,000 to 180,000 clones in the sample; nearly 80% occur only once, and about 13% lies in the top ten. Sequenced input: PBMCs. Receptors originate from a man aged 30 to 39 in good health and CMV-seropositive.

This clone occurred once. The rearrangement links TRBV29-1 to TRBJ1-1, with D uncertain. V was trimmed by 3 bases and J by 0 bases, leaving 20 bases between them. There are 17 residues in the CDR3. Germline lookup yields CDR1 SQVTM and CDR2 ANQGSEA. The CDR3: CSVDDEGPNTMNTEAFF. CDR3 sequence (DNA): TGCAGCGTTGATGATGAGGGCCCCAATACAATGAACACTGAAGCTTTCTTT.

The rearrangement uses TRBV28 and TRBJ2-1; 10 bases align to TRBD2. The CDR3 has 16 residues. V gave up 1 base and J gave up 7 bases; unmatched junction bases: 7. Germline lookup yields CDR1 MDHEN and CDR2 SYDVKM. The CDR3 loop is CASSLYNSGRPNEQFF. The CDR3 DNA reads TGTGCCAGCAGTTTATACAATAGCGGGAGGCCAAATGAGCAGTTCTTC.

This chain connects TRBV13 to TRBJ2-1; D possibly corresponds to TRBD2 (5 bases). V was pared by 5 bases and J by 7 bases, with 12 bases between. The germline V gene has CDR1 PRHDT and CDR2 FYEKMQ (reference sequence). CDR3 length: 13 amino acids. The CDR3 nucleotides read TGTGCCAGCAGCCCCGGAAGGAGGAATGAGCAGTTCTTC. Protein product: CASSPGRRNEQFF.

V and J are TRBV7-9 and TRBJ2-5; 9 bases line up with TRBD2. Per the germline V gene, CDR1 is SEHNR and CDR2 is FQNEAQ (reference sequence). The CDR3 covers 18 residues. Germline trimming cut 4 bases from V and 1 base from J; bases unmatched to any gene: 13. CDR3 amino acids: CASSSSGVAGVSQETQYF. The CDR3 DNA follows: TGTGCCAGCAGCTCCTCAGGGGTAGCGGGAGTTTCCCAAGAGACCCAGTACTTC.

The gene calls are TRBV28 and TRBJ2-5; 8 bases line up with TRBD1. Germline V gives CDR1 MDHEN, CDR2 SYDVKM. The trim removed 5 bases at V and 2 bases at J, leaving 7 bases unmatched. This CDR3 is built from 15 residues. The CDR3 nucleotides are TGTGCCAGCAGTGACGAGGGACAGGAGCAAGAGACCCAGTACTTC. This codes for CASSDEGQEQETQYF. Combining the CDR3 with reference TRBV28 and TRBJ2-5 gives the whole variable domain DVKVTQSSRYLVKRTGEKVFLECVQDMDHENMFWYRQDPGLGLRLIYFSYDVKMKEKGDIPEGYSVSREKKERFSLILESASTNQTSMYLCASSDEGQEQETQYFGPGTRLLVL.

The chain uses TRBV19 and TRBJ2-6; 10 nucleotides match TRBD1. V gave up 7 bases and J gave up 2 bases; unmatched junction bases: 8. Germline V gives CDR1 LNHDA, CDR2 SQIVND (reference sequence). This CDR3 spans 17 amino acids. Written as DNA, the CDR3 is TGTGCCAGTACCACAGGGACAGGGGACGCTGGGGCCAACGTCCTGACTTTC. Its translation is CASTTGTGDAGANVLTF.

The chain uses TRBV30 and TRBJ1-6; the D gene is possibly TRBD1 (5 bases). CDR3 length: 15 residues. The V end lost 2 bases, the J end lost 10 bases, and 18 bases lay between the germline ends. CDR1 is GTSNPN, CDR2 SVGIG, per germline (reference sequence). This chain's CDR3 is CAWSRGGGDLSPLHF. CDR3 nucleotides: TGTGCCTGGAGTCGGGGGGGAGGGGATCTCTCACCCCTCCACTTT. The full variable domain, completed using reference TRBV30 and TRBJ1-6, is SQTIHQWPATLVQPVGSPLSLECTVEGTSNPNLYWYRQAAGRGLQLLFYSVGIGQISSEVPQNLSASRPQDRQFILSSKKLLLSDSGFYLCAWSRGGGDLSPLHFGNGTRLTVT.

The chain joins TRBV27 to TRBJ2-5, with 7 bases aligning to TRBD1. Per the germline V gene, CDR1 is MNHEY and CDR2 is SMNVEV (reference sequence). Losses at the gene ends were 4 bases for V and 1 base for J; bases not matched to a gene: 9. CDR3 length equals 16 residues. The CDR3 here is CASSSTWDSTQETQYF. The CDR3 DNA sequence: TGTGCCAGCAGTTCAACTTGGGACAGCACCCAAGAGACCCAGTACTTC.

This chain links TRBV15 with TRBJ2-2; 9 positions match TRBD2. Losses at the gene ends were 4 bases for V and 2 bases for J; bases not matched to a gene: 11. The CDR3 has 18 residues. Germline V gene lookup returns CDR1 LNHNV and CDR2 YYDKDF (reference sequence). CDR3 in amino acids: CATSTAVKTSGNTGELFF. The CDR3, as DNA: TGTGCCACCAGCACAGCTGTAAAGACTAGCGGAAACACCGGGGAGCTGTTTTTT.

The V gene is TRBV27, the J gene TRBJ1-2, with a tentative D call TRBD1 (5 bases). The CDR3 contains 15 residues. Trimming took 5 bases from V and 2 from J, leaving 15 bases between them. The germline CDR1 and CDR2 sequences are MNHEY and SMNVEV (reference sequence). DNA of the CDR3: TGTGCCAGCAGTGTGAGACTGGGGCTCAACTATGGCTACACCTTC. This sequence encodes CASSVRLGLNYGYTF.

The sample holds a few counts of this clone. The chain links TRBV6-6 to TRBJ2-2; D gene ambiguous. Germline CDR1 reads MNHNY; CDR2 reads SVGAGI (reference sequence). The CDR3 contains 14 residues. The germline V and J ends were trimmed by 7 bases and 0 bases, with 9 bases remaining between them. Here the CDR3 reads CASMTRTNTGELFF. CDR3 sequence (DNA): TGTGCCAGCATGACCAGGACGAACACCGGGGAGCTGTTTTTT.

This clone was observed a handful of times. V gene TRBV19 combines with J gene TRBJ2-7; D is ambiguous. Germline CDR1 LNHDA, CDR2 SQIVND (reference sequence). This CDR3 comprises 14 residues. V gave up 3 bases and J gave up 5 bases, with 14 bases separating them. The CDR3 protein is CASSIATDNDEQYF. In nucleotides, the CDR3 is TGTGCCAGTAGTATCGCCACAGACAACGACGAGCAGTACTTC. Drawing the rest from reference TRBV19 and TRBJ2-7, the complete variable domain is DGGITQSPKYLFRKEGQNVTLSCEQNLNHDAMYWYRQDPGQGLRLIYYSQIVNDFQKGDIAEGYSVSREKKESFPLTVTSAQKNPTAFYLCASSIATDNDEQYFGPGTRLTVT.

This sequence joins TRBV7-8 and TRBJ1-2, with 7 bases identical to TRBD1. V lost 5 bases to trimming and J lost 6 bases; unmatched junction nucleotides: 24. The CDR3 runs to 19 residues. The V gene's germline CDR1 is SGHVS and CDR2 FQNEAQ. The CDR3 nucleotides read TGTGCCAGCAGCGATAGCTCCGACGATCCATACCGGGACAGCAATGGCTACACCTTC. Its translation: CASSDSSDDPYRDSNGYTF.

The J gene is TRBJ1-3, the V gene TRBV28, with D maybe TRBD1 (6 bases). The CDR3 totals 16 residues. Germline CDR1 and CDR2: MDHEN and SYDVKM. Trimming cost V 4 bases and J 0 bases, with 13 bases left between them. The CDR3 region has the DNA TGTGCCAGCAGTTCGAGGACAGCTCACTCTGGAAACACCATATATTTT. Translating it yields CASSSRTAHSGNTIYF.

The chain uses TRBV27 and TRBJ2-1, with 7 bases fitting TRBD1. The V gene's germline CDR1 is MNHEY and CDR2 SMNVEV (reference sequence). This CDR3 is 15 amino acids long. With 3 bases clipped from V and 3 bases from J, the junction kept 5 bases outside the gene matches. This CDR3 is CASSLETGNYNEQFF. The CDR3 coding sequence is TGTGCCAGCAGTTTGGAGACAGGGAACTACAATGAGCAGTTCTTC.

A few counts support this clone. The CDR3 DNA reads TGTGCCAGCAGCGAGGTGGCTAATAGCAATCAGCCCCAGCATTTT. As protein: CASSEVANSNQPQHF. J is TRBJ1-5 and V is TRBV28; D remains unclear. Germline CDR1 is MDHEN and CDR2 is SYDVKM. V was shortened by 6 bases and J by 0 bases, with 12 bases between the two germline ends. The CDR3 contains 15 residues.

CDR3 bases: TGCGCCAGCAGCCAAGATATAAGGACACGGAGTAACACCATATATTTT. The encoded protein is CASSQDIRTRSNTIYF. V usage is TRBV4-1 and J usage is TRBJ1-3; tentative D call: TRBD1 (5 bases). There are 16 residues in the CDR3. The V gene's germline CDR1 is MGHRA and CDR2 YSYEKL. Trimming removed 0 bases from V and 7 bases from J, with 16 bases in between.

The chain is built from TRBV11-2 and TRBJ1-4; D gene uncertain. Trimming cost V 3 bases and J 0 bases, with 8 bases left between them. The CDR3 has 15 residues. Germline CDR1 is SGHAT and CDR2 is FQNNGV. CDR3 sequence: CASSFSPATNEKLFF. CDR3 bases: TGTGCCAGCAGCTTCTCCCCGGCAACTAATGAAAAACTGTTTTTT. The full variable domain, its missing parts supplied by reference TRBV11-2 and TRBJ1-4, is EAGVAQSPRYKIIEKRQSVAFWCNPISGHATLYWYQQILGQGPKLLIQFQNNGVVDDSQLPKDRFSAERLKGVDSTLKIQPAKLEDSAVYLCASSFSPATNEKLFFGSGTQLSVL.

The CDR3 spells CASSENSDGYTF. Here the CDR3 DNA reads TGTGCCAGCAGTGAAAACTCCGATGGCTACACCTTC. The chain is built from TRBV2 and TRBJ1-2; D gene unclear. The CDR3 totals 12 residues. V was pared by 2 bases and J by 6 bases, with 7 bases between. Per the germline V gene, CDR1 is SNHLY and CDR2 is FYNNEI.